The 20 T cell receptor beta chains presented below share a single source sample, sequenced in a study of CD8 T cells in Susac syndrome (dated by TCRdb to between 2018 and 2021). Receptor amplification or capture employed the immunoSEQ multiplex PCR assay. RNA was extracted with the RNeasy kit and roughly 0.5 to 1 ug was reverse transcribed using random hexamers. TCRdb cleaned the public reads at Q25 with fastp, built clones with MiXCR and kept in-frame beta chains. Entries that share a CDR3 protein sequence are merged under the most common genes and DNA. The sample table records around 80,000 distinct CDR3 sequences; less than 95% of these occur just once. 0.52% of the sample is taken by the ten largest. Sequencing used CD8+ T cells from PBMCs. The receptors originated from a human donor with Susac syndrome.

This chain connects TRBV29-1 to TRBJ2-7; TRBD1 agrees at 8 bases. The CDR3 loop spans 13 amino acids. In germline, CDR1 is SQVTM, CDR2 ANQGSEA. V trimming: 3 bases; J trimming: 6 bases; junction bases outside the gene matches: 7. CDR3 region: CSVDLSGGSEQYF. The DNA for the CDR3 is TGCAGCGTTGATCTGTCAGGGGGCTCCGAGCAGTACTTC.

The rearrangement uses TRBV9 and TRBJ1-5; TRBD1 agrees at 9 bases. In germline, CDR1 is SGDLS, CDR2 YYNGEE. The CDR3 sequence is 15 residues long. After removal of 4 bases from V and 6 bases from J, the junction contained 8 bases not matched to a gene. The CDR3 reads CASSPAGTGFQPQHF. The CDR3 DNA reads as TGTGCCAGCAGCCCCGCCGGGACAGGGTTTCAGCCCCAGCATTTT. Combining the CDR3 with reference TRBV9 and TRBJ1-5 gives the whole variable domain DSGVTQTPKHLITATGQRVTLRCSPRSGDLSVYWYQQSLDQGLQFLIQYYNGEERAKGNILERFSAQQFPDLHSELNLSSLELGDSALYFCASSPAGTGFQPQHFGDGTRLSIL.

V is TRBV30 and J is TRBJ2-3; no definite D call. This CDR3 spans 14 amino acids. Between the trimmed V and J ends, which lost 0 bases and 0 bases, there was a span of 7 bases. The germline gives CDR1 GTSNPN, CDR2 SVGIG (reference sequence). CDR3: CAWSVRPSTDTQYF. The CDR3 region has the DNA TGTGCCTGGAGTGTAAGGCCTAGCACAGATACGCAGTATTTT.

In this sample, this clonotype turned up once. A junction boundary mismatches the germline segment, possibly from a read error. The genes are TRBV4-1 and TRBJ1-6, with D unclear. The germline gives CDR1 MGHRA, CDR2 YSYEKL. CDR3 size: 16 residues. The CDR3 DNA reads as TGCGCCAGCAGTCAAGATCGGATGGGGTATAATTCACCCCTCCACTTT. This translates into CASSQDRMGYNSPLHF.

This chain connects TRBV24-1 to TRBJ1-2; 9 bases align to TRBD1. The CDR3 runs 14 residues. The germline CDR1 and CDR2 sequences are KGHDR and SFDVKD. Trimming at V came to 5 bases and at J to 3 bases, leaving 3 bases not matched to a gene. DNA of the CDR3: TGTGCCACCAGTGCCCGGACAGGGGACTATGGCTACACCTTC. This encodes CATSARTGDYGYTF.

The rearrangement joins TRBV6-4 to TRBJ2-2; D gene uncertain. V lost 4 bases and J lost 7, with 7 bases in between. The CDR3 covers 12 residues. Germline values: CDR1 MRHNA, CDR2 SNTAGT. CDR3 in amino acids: CASSGTRGELFF. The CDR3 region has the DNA TGTGCCAGCAGTGGCACCCGCGGGGAGCTGTTTTTT.

CDR3 in DNA: TGTGCCAGCAGTGATAGCGTACAAGCTTTCTTT. It codes for CASSDSVQAFF. The chain couples TRBV2 to TRBJ1-1; D unresolved. The CDR3 runs to 11 residues. Germline values: CDR1 SNHLY, CDR2 FYNNEI. The V gene lost 3 bases and the J gene lost 9 bases, with 8 bases spanning the gap.

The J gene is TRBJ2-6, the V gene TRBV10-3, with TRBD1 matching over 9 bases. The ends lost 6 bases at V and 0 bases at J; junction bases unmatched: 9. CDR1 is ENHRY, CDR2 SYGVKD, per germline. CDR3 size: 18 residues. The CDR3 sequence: CAIRRATGGSSGANVLTF. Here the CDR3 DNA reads TGTGCCATCAGGAGGGCCACAGGGGGCAGCTCTGGGGCCAACGTCCTGACTTTC.

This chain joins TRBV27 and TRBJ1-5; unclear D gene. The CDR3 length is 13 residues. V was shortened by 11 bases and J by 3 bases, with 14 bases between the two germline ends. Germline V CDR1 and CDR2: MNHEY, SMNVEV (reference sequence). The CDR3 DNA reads TGTGCCCCTCGGTCCAGCTACAATCAGCCCCAGCATTTT. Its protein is CAPRSSYNQPQHF.

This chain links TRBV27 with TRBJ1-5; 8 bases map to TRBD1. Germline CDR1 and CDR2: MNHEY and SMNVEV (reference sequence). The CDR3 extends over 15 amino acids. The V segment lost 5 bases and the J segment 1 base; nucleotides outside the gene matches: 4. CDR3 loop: CASSSRGRSNQPQHF. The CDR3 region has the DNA TGTGCCAGCAGTAGCAGGGGGCGAAGCAATCAGCCCCAGCATTTT.

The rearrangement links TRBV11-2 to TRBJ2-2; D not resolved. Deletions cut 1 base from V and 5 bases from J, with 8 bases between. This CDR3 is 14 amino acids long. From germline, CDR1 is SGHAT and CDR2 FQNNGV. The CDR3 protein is CASSLGQGTGELFF. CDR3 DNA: TGTGCCAGCAGCTTAGGGCAAGGGACCGGGGAGCTGTTTTTT.

CDR3 nucleotides: TGTGCCAGCAGCGCCCGGACAGGATCCGAGCAGTACTTC. Protein: CASSARTGSEQYF. This chain links TRBV9 with TRBJ2-7; TRBD1 matches at 7 bases. The CDR3 contains 13 residues. Germline values: CDR1 SGDLS, CDR2 YYNGEE. The V segment lost 3 bases and the J segment 6 bases; nucleotides outside the gene matches: 6.

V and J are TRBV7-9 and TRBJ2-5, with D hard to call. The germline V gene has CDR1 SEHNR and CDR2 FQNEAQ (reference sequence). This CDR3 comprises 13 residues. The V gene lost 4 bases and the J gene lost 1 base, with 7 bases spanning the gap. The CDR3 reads CASSSVVQETQYF. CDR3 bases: TGTGCCAGCAGCTCCGTGGTCCAAGAGACCCAGTACTTC.

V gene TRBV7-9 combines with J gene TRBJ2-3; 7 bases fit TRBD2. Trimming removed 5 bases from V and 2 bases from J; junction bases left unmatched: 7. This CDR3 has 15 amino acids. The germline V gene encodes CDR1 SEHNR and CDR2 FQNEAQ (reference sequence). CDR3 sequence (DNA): TGTGCCAGCAGCCCCCCCGGGGGGAACACAGATACGCAGTATTTT. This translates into CASSPPGGNTDTQYF.

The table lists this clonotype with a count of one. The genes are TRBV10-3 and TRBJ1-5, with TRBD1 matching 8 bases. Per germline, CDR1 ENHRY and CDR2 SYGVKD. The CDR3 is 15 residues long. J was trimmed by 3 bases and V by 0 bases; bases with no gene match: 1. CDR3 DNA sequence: TGTGCCATCAGTGAGTCGACAGGGGACAATCAGCCCCAGCATTTT. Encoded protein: CAISESTGDNQPQHF.

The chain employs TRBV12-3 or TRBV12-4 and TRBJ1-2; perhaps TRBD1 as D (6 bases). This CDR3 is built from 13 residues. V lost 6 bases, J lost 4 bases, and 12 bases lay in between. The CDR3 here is CASRSGVGYGYTF. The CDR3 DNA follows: TGTGCCAGCAGGTCAGGGGTAGGCTATGGCTACACCTTC.

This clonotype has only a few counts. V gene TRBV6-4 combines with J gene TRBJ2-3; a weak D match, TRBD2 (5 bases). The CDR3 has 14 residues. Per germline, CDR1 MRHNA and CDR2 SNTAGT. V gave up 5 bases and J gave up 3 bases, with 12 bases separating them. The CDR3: CASSPRGSTDTQYF. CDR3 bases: TGTGCCAGCAGTCCCCGGGGATCGACAGATACGCAGTATTTT.

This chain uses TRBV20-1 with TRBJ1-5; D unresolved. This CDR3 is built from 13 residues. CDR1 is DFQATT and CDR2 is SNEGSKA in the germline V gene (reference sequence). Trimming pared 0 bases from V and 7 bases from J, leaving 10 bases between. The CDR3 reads CSARDREGQPQHF. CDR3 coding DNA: TGCAGTGCTAGAGATAGGGAAGGACAGCCCCAGCATTTT.

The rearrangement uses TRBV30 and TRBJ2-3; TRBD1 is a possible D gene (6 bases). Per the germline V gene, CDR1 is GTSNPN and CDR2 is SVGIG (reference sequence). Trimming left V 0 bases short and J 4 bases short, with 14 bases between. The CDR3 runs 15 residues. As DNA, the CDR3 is TGTGCCTGGAGTGTACAGGGAATTTGGCCAGATACGCAGTATTTT. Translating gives CAWSVQGIWPDTQYF.

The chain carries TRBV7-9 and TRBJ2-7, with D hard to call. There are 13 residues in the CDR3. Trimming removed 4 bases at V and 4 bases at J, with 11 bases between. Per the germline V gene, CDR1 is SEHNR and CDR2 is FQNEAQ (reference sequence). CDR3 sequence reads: CASSSRASYEQYF. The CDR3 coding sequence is TGTGCCAGCAGCTCCCGGGCATCTTACGAGCAGTACTTC.